The sequence of this T cell receptor beta chain was determined in a study of preoperative IRX-2 immunotherapy in early breast cancer. V was shortened by 5 bases and J by 6 bases, with 14 bases between the two germline ends. Per germline, CDR1 GTSNPN and CDR2 SVGIG (reference sequence). This CDR3 has 13 amino acids. The protocol was immunoSEQ multiplex PCR, while the TCRdb copy is restricted to in-frame clones and leaves out a portion. The table has 40,000 or so clones, about 95% seen once. Treatment specified: preoperative locoregional IRX-2 cytokine immunotherapy. This phase Ib study tested locoregional IRX-2 cytokine immunotherapy given before surgery.

This clonotype originated in a human donor with breast cancer. The rearrangement joins TRBV30 to TRBJ2-1; the D gene is possibly TRBD1 (5 bases). Specimen: tumor tissue, collected after IRX-2 immunotherapy. The CDR3 DNA reads as TGTGCCTGGGTGAAGGGGTGGGGCAATGAGCAGTTCTTC. It specifies CAWVKGWGNEQFF.